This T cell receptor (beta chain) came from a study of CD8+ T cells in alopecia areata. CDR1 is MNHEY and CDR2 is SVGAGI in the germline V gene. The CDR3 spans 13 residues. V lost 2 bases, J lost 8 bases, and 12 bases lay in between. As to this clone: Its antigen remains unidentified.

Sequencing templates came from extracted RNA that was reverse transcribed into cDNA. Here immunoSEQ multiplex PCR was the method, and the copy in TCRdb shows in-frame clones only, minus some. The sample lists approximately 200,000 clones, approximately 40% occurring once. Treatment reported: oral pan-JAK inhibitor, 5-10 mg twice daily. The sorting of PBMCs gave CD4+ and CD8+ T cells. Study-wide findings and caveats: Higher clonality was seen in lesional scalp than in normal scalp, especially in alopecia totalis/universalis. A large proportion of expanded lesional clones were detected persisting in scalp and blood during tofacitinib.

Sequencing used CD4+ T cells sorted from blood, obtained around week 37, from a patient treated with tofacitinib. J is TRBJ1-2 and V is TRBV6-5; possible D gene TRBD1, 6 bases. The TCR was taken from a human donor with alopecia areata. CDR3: CASSYGTLKGYTF. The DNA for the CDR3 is TGTGCCAGCAGTTACGGGACACTAAAAGGCTACACCTTC.